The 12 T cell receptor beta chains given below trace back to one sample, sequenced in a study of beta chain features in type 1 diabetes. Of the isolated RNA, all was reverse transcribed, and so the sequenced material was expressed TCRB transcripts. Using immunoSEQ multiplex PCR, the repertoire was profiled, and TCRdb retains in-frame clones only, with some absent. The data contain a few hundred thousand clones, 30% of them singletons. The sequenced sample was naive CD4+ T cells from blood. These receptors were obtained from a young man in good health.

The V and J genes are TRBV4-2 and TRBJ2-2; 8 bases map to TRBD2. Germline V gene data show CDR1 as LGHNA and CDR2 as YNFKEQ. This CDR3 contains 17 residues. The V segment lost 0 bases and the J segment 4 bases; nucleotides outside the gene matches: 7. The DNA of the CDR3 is TGTGCCAGCAGCCAAGATTCAGTAGCGGGGATCACCGGGGAGCTGTTTTTT. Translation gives CASSQDSVAGITGELFF.

CDR3 nucleotides: TGTGCCAGCAGCCGCGGAGACTCTGGGGCCAACGTCCTGACTTTC. Protein: CASSRGDSGANVLTF. The genes are TRBV5-4 and TRBJ2-6, with no clear D. V lost 4 bases to trimming and J lost 0 bases, with 8 bases between them. The CDR3 contains 15 residues. The germline V gene encodes CDR1 SGHNT and CDR2 YYREEE (reference sequence). Complete variable domain (other parts from reference TRBV5-4 and TRBJ2-6): ETGVTQSPTHLIKTRGQQVTLRCSSQSGHNTVSWYQQALGQGPQFIFQYYREEENGRGNFPPRFSGLQFPNYSSELNVNALELDDSALYLCASSRGDSGANVLTFGAGSRLTVL.

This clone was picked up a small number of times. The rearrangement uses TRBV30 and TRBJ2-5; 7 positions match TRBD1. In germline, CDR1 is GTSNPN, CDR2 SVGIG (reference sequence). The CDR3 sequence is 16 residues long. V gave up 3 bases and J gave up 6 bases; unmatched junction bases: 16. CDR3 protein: CAWRTALGRGRKTQYF. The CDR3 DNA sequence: TGTGCCTGGAGGACCGCTTTGGGCAGGGGGAGAAAGACCCAGTACTTC.

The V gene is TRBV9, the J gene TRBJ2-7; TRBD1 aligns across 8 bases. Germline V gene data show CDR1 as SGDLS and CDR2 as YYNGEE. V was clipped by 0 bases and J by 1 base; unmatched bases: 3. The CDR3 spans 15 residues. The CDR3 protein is CASSVADRGSYEQYF. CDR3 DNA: TGTGCCAGCAGCGTAGCAGACAGGGGTTCCTACGAGCAGTACTTC.

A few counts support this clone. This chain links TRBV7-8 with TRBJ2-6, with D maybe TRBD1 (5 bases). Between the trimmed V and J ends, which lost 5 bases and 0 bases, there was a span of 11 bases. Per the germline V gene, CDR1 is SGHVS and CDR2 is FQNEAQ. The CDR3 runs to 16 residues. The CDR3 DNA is TGTGCCAGCAGCCCATCGACAGCCTCTGGGGCCAACGTCCTGACTTTC. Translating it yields CASSPSTASGANVLTF.

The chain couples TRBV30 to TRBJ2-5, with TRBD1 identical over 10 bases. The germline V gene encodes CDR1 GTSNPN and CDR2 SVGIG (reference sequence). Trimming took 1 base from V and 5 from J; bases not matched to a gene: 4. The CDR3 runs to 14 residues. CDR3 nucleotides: TGTGCCTGGAGTGCCGACAGGGGGCGGGAGACCCAGTACTTC. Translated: CAWSADRGRETQYF.

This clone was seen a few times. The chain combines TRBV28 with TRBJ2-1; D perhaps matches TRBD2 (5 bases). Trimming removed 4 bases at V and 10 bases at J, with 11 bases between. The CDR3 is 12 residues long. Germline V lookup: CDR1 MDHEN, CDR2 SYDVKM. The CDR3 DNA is TGTGCCAGCAGTTCACTAGTGAGGGAGCAGTTCTTC. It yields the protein CASSSLVREQFF. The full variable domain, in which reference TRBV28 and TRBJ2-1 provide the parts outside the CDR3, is DVKVTQSSRYLVKRTGEKVFLECVQDMDHENMFWYRQDPGLGLRLIYFSYDVKMKEKGDIPEGYSVSREKKERFSLILESASTNQTSMYLCASSSLVREQFFGPGTRLTVL.

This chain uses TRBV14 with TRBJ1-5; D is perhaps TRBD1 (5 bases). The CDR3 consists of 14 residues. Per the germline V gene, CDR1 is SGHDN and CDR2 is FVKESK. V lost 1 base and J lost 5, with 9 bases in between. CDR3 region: CASSQAGLDQPQHF. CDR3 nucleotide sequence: TGTGCCAGCAGCCAAGCAGGGCTCGATCAGCCCCAGCATTTT. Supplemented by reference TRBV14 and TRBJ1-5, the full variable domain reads EAGVTQFPSHSVIEKGQTVTLRCDPISGHDNLYWYRRVMGKEIKFLLHFVKESKQDESGMPNNRFLAERTGGTYSTLKVQPAELEDSGVYFCASSQAGLDQPQHFGDGTRLSIL.

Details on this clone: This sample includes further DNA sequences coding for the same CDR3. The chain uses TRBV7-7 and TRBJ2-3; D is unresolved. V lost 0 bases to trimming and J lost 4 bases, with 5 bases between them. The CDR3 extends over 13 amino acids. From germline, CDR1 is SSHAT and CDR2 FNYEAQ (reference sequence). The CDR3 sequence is CASSLAGSDTQYF. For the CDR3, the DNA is TGTGCCAGCAGCTTAGCGGGGTCAGATACGCAGTATTTT.

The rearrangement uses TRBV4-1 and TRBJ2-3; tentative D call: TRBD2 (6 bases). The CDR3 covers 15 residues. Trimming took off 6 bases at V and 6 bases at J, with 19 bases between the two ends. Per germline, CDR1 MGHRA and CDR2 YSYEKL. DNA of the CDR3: TGCGCCAGCAGTCTAGCTGGAGGGCCAGGGGATACGCAGTATTTT. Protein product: CASSLAGGPGDTQYF.

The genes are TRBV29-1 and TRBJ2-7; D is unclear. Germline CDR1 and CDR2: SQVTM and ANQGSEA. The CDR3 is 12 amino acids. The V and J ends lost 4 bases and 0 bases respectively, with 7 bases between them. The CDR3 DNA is TGCAGCGTTGTGTCCGACTCCTACGAGCAGTACTTC. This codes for CSVVSDSYEQYF.

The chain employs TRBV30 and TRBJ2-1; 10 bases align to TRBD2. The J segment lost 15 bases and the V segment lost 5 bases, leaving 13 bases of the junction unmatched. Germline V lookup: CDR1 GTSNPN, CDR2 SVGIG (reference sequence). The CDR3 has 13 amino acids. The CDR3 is CAWAGASGSYPFF. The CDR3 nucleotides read TGTGCCTGGGCCGGCGCTAGCGGGAGTTATCCGTTCTTC.